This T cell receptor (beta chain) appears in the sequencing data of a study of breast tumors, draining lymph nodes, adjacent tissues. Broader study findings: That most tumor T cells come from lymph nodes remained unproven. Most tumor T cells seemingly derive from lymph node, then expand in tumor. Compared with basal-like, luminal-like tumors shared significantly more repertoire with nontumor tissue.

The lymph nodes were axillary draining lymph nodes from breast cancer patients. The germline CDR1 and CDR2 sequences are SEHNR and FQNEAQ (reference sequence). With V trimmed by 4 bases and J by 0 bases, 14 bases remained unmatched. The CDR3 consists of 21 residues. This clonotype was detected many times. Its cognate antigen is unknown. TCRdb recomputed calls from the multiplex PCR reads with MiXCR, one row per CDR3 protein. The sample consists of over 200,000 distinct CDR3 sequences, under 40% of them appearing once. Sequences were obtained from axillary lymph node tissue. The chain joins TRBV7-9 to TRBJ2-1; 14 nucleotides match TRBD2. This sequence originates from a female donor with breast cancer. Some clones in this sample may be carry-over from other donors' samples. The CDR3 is CASSSRAGTSGSPSSYNEQFF. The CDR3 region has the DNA TGTGCCAGCAGCTCACGGGCCGGGACTAGCGGGAGTCCGAGCTCCTACAATGAGCAGTTCTTC.